This entry describes one T cell receptor beta chain. The CDR3 extends over 14 amino acids. V lost 0 bases to trimming and J lost 10 bases, with 13 bases between them. Germline-derived CDR1 and CDR2 are LNHDA and SQIVND (reference sequence). Using its own MiXCR run on the reads, TCRdb lists one record per CDR3 protein. This sample has some 100,000 distinct CDR3 sequences, with roughly 31% found just once. This entry is derived from a study of type 1 regulatory T cells. Study context: T-allo10 is a Tr1-enriched, alloantigen-specific CD4 T cell product made in vitro.

The V gene is TRBV19, the J gene TRBJ2-1; a weak D match, TRBD2 (6 bases). The sequencing sample was made of CD4+ T cells, either the whole sample or a sorted fraction (not recorded which). This TCR was recovered from a human donor in good health. The CDR3 protein is CASSIEFVGREQFF. DNA for the CDR3: TGTGCCAGTAGTATAGAGTTTGTGGGGAGGGAGCAGTTCTTC.